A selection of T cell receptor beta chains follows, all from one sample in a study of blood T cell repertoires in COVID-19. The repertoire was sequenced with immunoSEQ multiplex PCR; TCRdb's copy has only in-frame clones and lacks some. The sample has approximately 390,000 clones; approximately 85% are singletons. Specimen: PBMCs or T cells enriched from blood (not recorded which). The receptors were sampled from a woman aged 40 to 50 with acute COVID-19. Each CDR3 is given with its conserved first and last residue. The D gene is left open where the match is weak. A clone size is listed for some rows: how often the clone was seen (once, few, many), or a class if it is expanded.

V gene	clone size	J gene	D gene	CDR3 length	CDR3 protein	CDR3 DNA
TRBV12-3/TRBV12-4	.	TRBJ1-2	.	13	CASSLTRNYGYTF	TGTGCCAGCAGTTTAACACGTAACTATGGCTACACCTTC
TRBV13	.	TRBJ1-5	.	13	CASSRGSNQPQHF	TGTGCCAGCAGCCGCGGATCGAATCAGCCCCAGCATTTT
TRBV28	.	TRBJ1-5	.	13	CASSSFISQPQHF	TGTGCCAGCAGCTCCTTTATTTCCCAGCCCCAGCATTTT
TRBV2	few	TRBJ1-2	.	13	CASSEGRIYGYTF	TGTGCCAGCAGTGAAGGCAGGATCTATGGCTACACCTTC
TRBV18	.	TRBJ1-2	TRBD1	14	CASSPEDRVYGYTF	TGTGCCAGCTCACCAGAGGACAGGGTCTATGGCTACACCTTC
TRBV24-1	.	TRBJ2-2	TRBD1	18	CATSDSRTGTDLTGELFF	TGTGCCACCAGTGATTCGCGTACCGGGACAGACCTCACCGGGGAGCTGTTTTTT
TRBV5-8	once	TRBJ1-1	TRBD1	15	CASSLYRGTNTEAFF	TGTGCCAGCAGCTTATACAGGGGAACGAACACTGAAGCTTTCTTT
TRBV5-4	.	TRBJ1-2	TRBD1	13	CASSPGQDYGYTF	TGTGCCAGCAGCCCAGGACAGGATTATGGCTACACCTTC
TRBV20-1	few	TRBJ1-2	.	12	CSASVENYGYTF	TGCAGTGCTAGTGTAGAAAACTATGGCTACACCTTC
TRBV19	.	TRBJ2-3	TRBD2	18	CASSSRGERGGWSDTQYF	TGTGCCAGTAGTTCTCGCGGAGAGCGGGGGGGATGGTCAGATACGCAGTATTTT
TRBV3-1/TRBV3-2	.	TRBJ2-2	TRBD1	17	CASRLLGQGASGGELFF	TGTGCCAGCAGACTACTGGGACAGGGGGCTTCGGGCGGGGAGCTGTTTTTT
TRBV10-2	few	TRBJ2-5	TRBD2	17	CASRGTSGGAFQETQYF	TGCGCCAGCAGAGGGACTAGCGGGGGGGCATTCCAAGAGACCCAGTACTTC
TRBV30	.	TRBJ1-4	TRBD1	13	CAWRQGYREKLFF	TGTGCCTGGAGACAGGGGTATAGGGAAAAACTGTTTTTT
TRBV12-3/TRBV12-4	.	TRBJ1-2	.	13	CASSLGQPYGYTF	TGTGCCAGCAGTTTGGGGCAGCCCTATGGCTACACCTTC
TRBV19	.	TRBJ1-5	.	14	CASSIVPGNQPQHF	TGTGCCAGTAGTATAGTTCCGGGCAATCAGCCCCAGCATTTT
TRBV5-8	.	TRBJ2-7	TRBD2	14	CAGLTSGASYEQYF	TGTGCCGGACTGACTAGCGGGGCCTCCTACGAGCAGTACTTC
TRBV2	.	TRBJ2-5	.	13	CASIPGIQETQYF	TGTGCCAGCATTCCAGGGATTCAAGAGACCCAGTACTTC
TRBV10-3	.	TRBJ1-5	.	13	CAIRSGSNQPQHF	TGTGCCATCAGATCGGGGAGCAATCAGCCCCAGCATTTT
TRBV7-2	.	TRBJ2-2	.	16	CASSHRRGRITGELFF	TGTGCCAGCAGCCATAGGAGGGGGCGCATCACCGGGGAGCTGTTTTTT
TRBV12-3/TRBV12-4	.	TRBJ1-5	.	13	CASSLLSNQPQHF	TGTGCCAGCAGTTTACTTAGCAATCAGCCCCAGCATTTT
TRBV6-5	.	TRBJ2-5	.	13	CASRVSGTETQYF	TGTGCCAGCAGGGTCAGCGGAACAGAGACCCAGTACTTC
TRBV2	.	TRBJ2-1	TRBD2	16	CATRGVSGGPVNEQFF	TGTGCCACCAGAGGGGTTAGCGGGGGGCCGGTGAATGAGCAGTTCTTC
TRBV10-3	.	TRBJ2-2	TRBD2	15	CAIRGLAGETGELFF	TGTGCCATCAGAGGACTAGCGGGGGAAACCGGGGAGCTGTTTTTT
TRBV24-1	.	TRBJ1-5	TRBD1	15	CATSAGQGNHQPQHF	TGTGCCACCAGTGCCGGACAGGGGAATCATCAGCCCCAGCATTTT
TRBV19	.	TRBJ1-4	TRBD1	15	CASSTRTGAAEKLFF	TGTGCCAGTAGCACTCGGACAGGGGCGGCTGAAAAACTGTTTTTT
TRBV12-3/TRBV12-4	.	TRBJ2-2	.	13	CASRTENTGELFF	TGTGCCAGCAGAACAGAGAACACCGGGGAGCTGTTTTTT
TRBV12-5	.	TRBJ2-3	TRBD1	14	CASGLDRGTDTQYF	TGTGCTAGTGGTTTGGACAGGGGGACAGATACGCAGTATTTT
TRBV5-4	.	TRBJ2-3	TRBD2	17	CASSPIAGARLTDTQYF	TGTGCCAGCAGCCCGATAGCGGGGGCCCGACTCACAGATACGCAGTATTTT
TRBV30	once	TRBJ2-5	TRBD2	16	CAWSATLAGSQETQYF	TGTGCCTGGAGTGCAACTCTAGCGGGATCCCAAGAGACCCAGTACTTC
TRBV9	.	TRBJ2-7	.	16	CASSVDGGENSYEQYF	TGTGCCAGCAGCGTAGACGGAGGGGAGAACTCCTACGAGCAGTACTTC
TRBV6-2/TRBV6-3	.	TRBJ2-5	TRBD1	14	CASSDQTGQETQYF	TGTGCCAGCAGTGATCAGACAGGGCAAGAGACCCAGTACTTC
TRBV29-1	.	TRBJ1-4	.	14	CSVTGSPTNEKLFF	TGCAGCGTGACAGGAAGTCCAACTAATGAAAAACTGTTTTTT
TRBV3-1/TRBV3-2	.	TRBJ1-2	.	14	CASSPPGFLEDYTF	TGTGCCAGCAGCCCTCCAGGGTTTTTGGAAGACTACACCTTC
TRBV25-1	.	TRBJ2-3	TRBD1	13	CASSGQGMDTQYF	TGTGCCAGCTCGGGACAGGGTATGGATACGCAGTATTTT
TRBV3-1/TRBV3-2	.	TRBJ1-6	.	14	CASSPRQVASPLHF	TGTGCCAGCAGCCCCCGACAGGTGGCTTCACCCCTCCACTTT
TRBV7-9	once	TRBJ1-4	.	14	CASSLTATNEKLFF	TGTGCCAGCAGCTTAACAGCAACTAATGAAAAACTGTTTTTT
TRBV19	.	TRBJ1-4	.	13	CASSTQRSGIVLF	TGTGCCAGTAGTACCCAACGCTCCGGTATCGTCCTTTTT
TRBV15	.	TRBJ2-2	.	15	CATSRDEGYTGELFF	TGTGCCACCAGCAGAGATGAGGGATACACCGGGGAGCTGTTTTTT
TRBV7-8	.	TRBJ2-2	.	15	CASSLGQTNTGELFF	TGTGCCAGCAGCCTGGGGCAGACGAACACCGGGGAGCTGTTTTTT
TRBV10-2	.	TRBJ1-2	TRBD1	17	CASSGDRGLHLDYGYTF	TGCGCCAGCAGTGGGGACAGGGGGCTCCACTTGGACTATGGCTACACCTTC
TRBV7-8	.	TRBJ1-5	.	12	CASSPHVGPQHF	TGTGCCAGCAGCCCCCATGTCGGGCCCCAGCATTTT
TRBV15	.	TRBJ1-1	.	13	CATSRGGGTEAFF	TGTGCCACCAGCAGAGGCGGGGGGACTGAAGCTTTCTTT
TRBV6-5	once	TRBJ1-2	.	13	CASSYSLAGGYTF	TGTGCCAGCAGTTACTCCTTAGCTGGTGGCTACACCTTC
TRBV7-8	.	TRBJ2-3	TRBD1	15	CASSLLTGGTDTQYF	TGTGCCAGCAGCTTATTAACAGGGGGCACAGATACGCAGTATTTT
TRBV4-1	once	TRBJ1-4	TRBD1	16	CASSQAKGQRNEKLFF	TGCGCCAGCAGCCAGGCGAAGGGACAGAGAAATGAAAAACTGTTTTTT
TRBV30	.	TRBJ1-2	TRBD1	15	CAWSDPRTGTYGYTF	TGTGCCTGGAGTGACCCCCGGACAGGGACCTATGGCTACACCTTC
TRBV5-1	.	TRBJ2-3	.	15	CASSPSAGALDTQYF	TGCGCCAGCAGCCCCTCGGCGGGGGCATTGGATACGCAGTATTTT
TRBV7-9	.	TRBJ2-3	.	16	CASSLIPGVNTDTQYF	TGTGCCAGCAGCTTAATCCCGGGGGTAAACACAGATACGCAGTATTTT
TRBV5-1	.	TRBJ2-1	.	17	CASSFDLATSAAGEQFF	TGCGCCAGCAGCTTCGACCTAGCGACTAGTGCTGCAGGGGAGCAGTTCTTC